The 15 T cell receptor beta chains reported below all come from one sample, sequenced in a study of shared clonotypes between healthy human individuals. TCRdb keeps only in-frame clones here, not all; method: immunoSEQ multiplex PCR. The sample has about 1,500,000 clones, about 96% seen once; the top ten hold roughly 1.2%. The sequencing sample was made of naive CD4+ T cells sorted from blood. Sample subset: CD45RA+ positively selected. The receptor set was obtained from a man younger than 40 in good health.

The CDR3 loop reads CASSRMGLAGRGGTDTQYF. The DNA of the CDR3 is TGTGCCAGCAGTCGAATGGGACTAGCGGGTAGGGGGGGCACAGATACGCAGTATTTT. The chain has TRBV27 and TRBJ2-3, with 12 positions matching TRBD2. Germline-derived CDR1 and CDR2 are MNHEY and SMNVEV (reference sequence). This CDR3 has 19 residues. The trim removed 5 bases at V and 1 base at J, leaving 13 bases unmatched.

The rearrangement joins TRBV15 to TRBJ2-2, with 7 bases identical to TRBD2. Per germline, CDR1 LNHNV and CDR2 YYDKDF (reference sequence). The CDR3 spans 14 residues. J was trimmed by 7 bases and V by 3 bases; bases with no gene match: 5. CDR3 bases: TGTGCCACCAGCAGGGGCTGGGGGGGCGGGGAGCTGTTTTTT. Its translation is CATSRGWGGGELFF.

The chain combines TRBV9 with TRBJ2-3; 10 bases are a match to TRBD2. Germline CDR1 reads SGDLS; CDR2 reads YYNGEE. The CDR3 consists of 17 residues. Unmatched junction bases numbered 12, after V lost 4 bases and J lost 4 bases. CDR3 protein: CASSPSIRTSGPDTQYF. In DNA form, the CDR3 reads TGTGCCAGCAGCCCATCAATCAGGACTAGCGGTCCAGATACGCAGTATTTT. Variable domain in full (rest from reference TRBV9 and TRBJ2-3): DSGVTQTPKHLITATGQRVTLRCSPRSGDLSVYWYQQSLDQGLQFLIQYYNGEERAKGNILERFSAQQFPDLHSELNLSSLELGDSALYFCASSPSIRTSGPDTQYFGPGTRLTVL.

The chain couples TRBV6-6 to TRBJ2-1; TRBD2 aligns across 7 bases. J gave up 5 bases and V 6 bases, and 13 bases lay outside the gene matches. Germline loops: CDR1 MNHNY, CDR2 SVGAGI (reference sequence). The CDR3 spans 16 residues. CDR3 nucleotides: TGTGCCAGCAGCCGGGGGGAGCGGCCCGCTGACAATGAGCAGTTCTTC. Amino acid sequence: CASSRGERPADNEQFF.

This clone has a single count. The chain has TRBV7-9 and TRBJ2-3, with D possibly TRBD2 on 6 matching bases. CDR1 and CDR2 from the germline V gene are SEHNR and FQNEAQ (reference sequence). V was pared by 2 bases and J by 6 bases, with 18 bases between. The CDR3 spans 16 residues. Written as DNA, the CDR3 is TGTGCCAGCAGCTTAATGAGACTAGAGTTGAGGGATACGCAGTATTTT. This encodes CASSLMRLELRDTQYF.

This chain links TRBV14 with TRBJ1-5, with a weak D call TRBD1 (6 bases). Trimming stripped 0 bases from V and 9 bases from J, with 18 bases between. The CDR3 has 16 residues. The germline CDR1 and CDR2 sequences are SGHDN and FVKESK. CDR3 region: CASSQDHTGLELPQHF. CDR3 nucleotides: TGTGCCAGCAGCCAAGATCATACAGGGCTCGAGCTGCCCCAGCATTTT.

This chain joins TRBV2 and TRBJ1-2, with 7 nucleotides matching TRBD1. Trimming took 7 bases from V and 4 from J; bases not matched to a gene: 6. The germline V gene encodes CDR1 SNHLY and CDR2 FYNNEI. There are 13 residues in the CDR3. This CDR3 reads CASTTGVLYGYTF. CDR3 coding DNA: TGTGCCAGCACTACAGGGGTCCTCTATGGCTACACCTTC.

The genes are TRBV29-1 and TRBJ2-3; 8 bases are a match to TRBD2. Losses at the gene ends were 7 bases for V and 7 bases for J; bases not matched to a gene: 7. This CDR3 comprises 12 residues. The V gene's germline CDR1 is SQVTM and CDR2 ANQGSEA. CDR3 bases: TGCAGCGCCCTCACGGGAGGGCATACGCAGTATTTT. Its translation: CSALTGGHTQYF.

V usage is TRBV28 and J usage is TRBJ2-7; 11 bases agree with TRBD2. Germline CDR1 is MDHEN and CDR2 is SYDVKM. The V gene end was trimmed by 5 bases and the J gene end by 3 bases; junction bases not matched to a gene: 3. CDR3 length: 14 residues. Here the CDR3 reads CASSRTSGYYEQYF. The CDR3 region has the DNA TGTGCCAGCAGTAGGACTAGCGGGTACTACGAGCAGTACTTC.

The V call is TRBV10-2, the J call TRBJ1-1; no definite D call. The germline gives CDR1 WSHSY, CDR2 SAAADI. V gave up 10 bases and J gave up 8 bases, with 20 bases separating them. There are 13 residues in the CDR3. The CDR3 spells CAIQPTGNVEAFF. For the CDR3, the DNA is TGCGCCATTCAGCCTACGGGGAACGTCGAAGCTTTCTTT.

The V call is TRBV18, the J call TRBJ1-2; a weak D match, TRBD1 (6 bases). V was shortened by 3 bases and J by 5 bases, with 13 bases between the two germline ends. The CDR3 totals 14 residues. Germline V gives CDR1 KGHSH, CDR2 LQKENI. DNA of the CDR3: TGTGCCAGCTCACCCCTCTCGACAGGATATGGCTACACCTTC. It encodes CASSPLSTGYGYTF.

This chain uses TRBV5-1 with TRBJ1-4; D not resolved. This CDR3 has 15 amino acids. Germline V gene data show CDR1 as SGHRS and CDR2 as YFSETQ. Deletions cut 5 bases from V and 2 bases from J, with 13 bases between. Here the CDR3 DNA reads TGCGCCAGCAGTTCCATCCCGGCTACTAATGAAAAACTGTTTTTT. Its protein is CASSSIPATNEKLFF.

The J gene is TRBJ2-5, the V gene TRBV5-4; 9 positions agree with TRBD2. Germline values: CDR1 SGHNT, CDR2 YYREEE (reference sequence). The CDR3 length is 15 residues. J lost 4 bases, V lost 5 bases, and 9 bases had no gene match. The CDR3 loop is CASSSSGRTSETQYF. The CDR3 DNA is TGTGCCAGCAGTTCAAGCGGGAGGACCTCAGAGACCCAGTACTTC.

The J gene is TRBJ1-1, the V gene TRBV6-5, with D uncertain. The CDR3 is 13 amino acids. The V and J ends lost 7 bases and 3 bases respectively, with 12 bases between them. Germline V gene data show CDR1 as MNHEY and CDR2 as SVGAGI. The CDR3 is CASKRAGDTEAFF. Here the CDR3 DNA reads TGTGCCAGCAAAAGGGCCGGGGACACTGAAGCTTTCTTT.

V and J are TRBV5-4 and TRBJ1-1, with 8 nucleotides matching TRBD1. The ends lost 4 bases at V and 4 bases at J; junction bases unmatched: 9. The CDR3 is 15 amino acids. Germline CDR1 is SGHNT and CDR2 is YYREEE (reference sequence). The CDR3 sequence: CASSGRTGTATEAFF. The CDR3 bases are TGTGCCAGCAGCGGACGGACAGGGACGGCCACTGAAGCTTTCTTT.